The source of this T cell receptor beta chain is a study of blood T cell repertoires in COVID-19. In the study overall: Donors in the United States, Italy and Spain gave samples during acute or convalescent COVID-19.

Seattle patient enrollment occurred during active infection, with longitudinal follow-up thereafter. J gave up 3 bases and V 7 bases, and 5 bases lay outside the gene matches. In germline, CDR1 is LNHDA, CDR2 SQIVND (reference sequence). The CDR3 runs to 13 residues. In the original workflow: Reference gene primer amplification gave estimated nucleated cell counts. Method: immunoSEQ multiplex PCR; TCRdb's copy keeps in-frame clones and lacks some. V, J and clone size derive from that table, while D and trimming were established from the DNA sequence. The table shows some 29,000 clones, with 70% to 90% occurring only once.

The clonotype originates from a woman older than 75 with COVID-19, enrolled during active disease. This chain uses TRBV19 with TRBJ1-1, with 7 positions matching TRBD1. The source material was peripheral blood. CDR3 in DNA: TGTGCCAGTAAAGGGGACAGCTACACTGAAGCTTTCTTT. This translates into CASKGDSYTEAFF.